The table lists the clone carrying this T cell receptor (beta chain) with many counts. Together with a sample-barcoded 5' primer, a J-beta primer mix was included in a second PCR lasting about 7 to 12 cycles. From the 5' RACE reads, TCRdb called clonotypes with MiXCR, one entry per CDR3 protein. This sample has some 790,000 distinct CDR3 sequences, with about 28% found just once. The record originates from a study of blood T cells in healthy people across ages. The people who gave samples were healthy Caucasians from Russia, aged roughly 6 to 100. Per sample, a minimum of 6 million PBMCs were isolated. The germline gives CDR1 SGHTA, CDR2 FQGNSA. CDR3 length: 16 residues. V was clipped by 2 bases and J by 1 base; unmatched bases: 4.

Sequencing was carried out using blood. The receptor comes from a woman of 80 years or more in good health. The rearrangement uses TRBV7-2 and TRBJ2-5, with 10 bases aligning to TRBD2. The CDR3 reads CASSLMASGGQETQYF. The CDR3 coding sequence is TGTGCCAGCAGCTTAATGGCTAGCGGGGGCCAAGAGACCCAGTACTTC.